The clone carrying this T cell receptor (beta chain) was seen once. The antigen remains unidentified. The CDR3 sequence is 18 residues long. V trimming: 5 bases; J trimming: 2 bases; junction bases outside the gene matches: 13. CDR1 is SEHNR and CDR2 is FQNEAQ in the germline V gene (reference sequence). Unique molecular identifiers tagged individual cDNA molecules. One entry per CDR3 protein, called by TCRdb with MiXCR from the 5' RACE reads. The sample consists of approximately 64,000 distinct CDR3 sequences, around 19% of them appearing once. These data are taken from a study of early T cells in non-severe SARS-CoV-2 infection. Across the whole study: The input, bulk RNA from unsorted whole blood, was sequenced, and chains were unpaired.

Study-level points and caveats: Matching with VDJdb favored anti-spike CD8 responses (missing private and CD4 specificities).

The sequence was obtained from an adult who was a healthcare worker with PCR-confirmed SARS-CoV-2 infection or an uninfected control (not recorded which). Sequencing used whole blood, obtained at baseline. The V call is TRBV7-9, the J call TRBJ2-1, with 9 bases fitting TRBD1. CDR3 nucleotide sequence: TGTGCCAGCAGCAGCAAGCTAGGGACAGGGAACACCTACAATGAGCAGTTCTTC. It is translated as CASSSKLGTGNTYNEQFF. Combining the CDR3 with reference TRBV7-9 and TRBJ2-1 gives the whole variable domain DTGVSQNPRHKITKRGQNVTFRCDPISEHNRLYWYRQTLGQGPEFLTYFQNEAQLEKSRLLSDRFSAERPKGSFSTLEIQRTEQGDSAMYLCASSSKLGTGNTYNEQFFGPGTRLTVL.